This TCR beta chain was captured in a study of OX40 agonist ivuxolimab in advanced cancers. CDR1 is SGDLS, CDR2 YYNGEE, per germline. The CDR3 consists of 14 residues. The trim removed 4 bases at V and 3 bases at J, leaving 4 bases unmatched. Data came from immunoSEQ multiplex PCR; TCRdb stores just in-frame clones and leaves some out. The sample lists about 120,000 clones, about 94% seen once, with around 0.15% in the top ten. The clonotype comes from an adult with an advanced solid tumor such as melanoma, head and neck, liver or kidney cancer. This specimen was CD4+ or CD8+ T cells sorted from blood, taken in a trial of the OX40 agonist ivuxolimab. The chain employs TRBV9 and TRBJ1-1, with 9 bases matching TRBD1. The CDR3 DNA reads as TGTGCCAGCAGCCTACAGGGGGCGGACACTGAAGCTTTCTTT. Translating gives CASSLQGADTEAFF.